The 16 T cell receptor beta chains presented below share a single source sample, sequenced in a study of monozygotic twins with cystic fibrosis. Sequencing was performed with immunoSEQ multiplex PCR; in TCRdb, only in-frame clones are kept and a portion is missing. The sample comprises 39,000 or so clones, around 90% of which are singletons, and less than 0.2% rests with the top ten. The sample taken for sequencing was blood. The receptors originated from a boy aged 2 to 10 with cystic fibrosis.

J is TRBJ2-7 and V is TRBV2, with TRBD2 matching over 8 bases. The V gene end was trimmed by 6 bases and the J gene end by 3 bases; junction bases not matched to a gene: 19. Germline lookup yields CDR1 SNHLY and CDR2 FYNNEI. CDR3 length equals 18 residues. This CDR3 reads CASRATPIPGLVGYEQYF. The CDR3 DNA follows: TGTGCCAGCAGAGCAACTCCCATTCCGGGACTAGTAGGCTACGAGCAGTACTTC.

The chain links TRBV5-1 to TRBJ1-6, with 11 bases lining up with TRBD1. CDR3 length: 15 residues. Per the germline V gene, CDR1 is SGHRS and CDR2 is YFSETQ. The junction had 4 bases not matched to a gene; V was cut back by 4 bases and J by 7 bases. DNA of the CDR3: TGCGCCAGCAGCCACGGACAGGGGGCAAATTCACCCCTCCACTTT. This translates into CASSHGQGANSPLHF. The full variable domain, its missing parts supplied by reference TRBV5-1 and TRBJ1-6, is KAGVTQTPRYLIKTRGQQVTLSCSPISGHRSVSWYQQTPGQGLQFLFEYFSETQRNKGNFPGRFSGRQFSNSRSEMNVSTLELGDSALYLCASSHGQGANSPLHFGNGTRLTVT.

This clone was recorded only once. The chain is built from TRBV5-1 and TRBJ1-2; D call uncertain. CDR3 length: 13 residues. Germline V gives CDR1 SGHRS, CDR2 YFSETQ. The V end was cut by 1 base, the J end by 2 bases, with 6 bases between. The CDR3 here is CASSLTENYGYTF. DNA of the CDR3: TGCGCCAGCAGCTTGACGGAGAACTATGGCTACACCTTC.

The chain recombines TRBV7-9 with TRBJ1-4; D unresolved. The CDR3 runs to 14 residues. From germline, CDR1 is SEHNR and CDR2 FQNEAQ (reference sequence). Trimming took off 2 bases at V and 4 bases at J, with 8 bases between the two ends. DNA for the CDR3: TGTGCCAGCAGCTTAAGCGGGGTTAATGAAAAACTGTTTTTT. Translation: CASSLSGVNEKLFF. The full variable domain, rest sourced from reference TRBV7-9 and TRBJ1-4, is DTGVSQNPRHKITKRGQNVTFRCDPISEHNRLYWYRQTLGQGPEFLTYFQNEAQLEKSRLLSDRFSAERPKGSFSTLEIQRTEQGDSAMYLCASSLSGVNEKLFFGSGTQLSVL.

The CDR3 region has the DNA TGTGCCAGCAGCTTGCGCAGGGACACTGAAGCTTTCTTT. It codes for CASSLRRDTEAFF. The J gene is TRBJ1-1, the V gene TRBV5-5; TRBD1 is a possible D gene (5 bases). The CDR3 covers 13 residues. Between the trimmed V and J ends, which lost 1 base and 3 bases, there was a span of 7 bases. CDR1 is SGHKS and CDR2 is YYEKEE in the germline V gene (reference sequence). The full variable domain, in which reference TRBV5-5 and TRBJ1-1 provide the parts outside the CDR3, is DAGVTQSPTHLIKTRGQQVTLRCSPISGHKSVSWYQQVLGQGPQFIFQYYEKEERGRGNFPDRFSARQFPNYSSELNVNALLLGDSALYLCASSLRRDTEAFFGQGTRLTVV.

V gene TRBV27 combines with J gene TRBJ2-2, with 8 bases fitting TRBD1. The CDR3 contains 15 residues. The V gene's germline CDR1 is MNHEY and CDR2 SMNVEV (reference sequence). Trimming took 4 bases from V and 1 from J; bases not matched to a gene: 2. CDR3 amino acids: CASSYGTGNTGELFF. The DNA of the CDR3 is TGTGCCAGCAGTTACGGGACAGGGAACACCGGGGAGCTGTTTTTT.

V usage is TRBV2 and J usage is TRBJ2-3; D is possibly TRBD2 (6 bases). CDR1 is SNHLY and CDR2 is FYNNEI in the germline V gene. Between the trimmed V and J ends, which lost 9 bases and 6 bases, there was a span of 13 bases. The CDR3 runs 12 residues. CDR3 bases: TGTGCCAGGGGCGGGGTTGAGGATACGCAGTATTTT. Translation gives CARGGVEDTQYF.

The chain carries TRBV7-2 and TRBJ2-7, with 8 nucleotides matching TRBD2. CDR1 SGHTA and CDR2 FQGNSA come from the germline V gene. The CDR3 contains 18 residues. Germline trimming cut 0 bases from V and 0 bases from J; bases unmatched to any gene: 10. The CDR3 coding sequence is TGTGCCAGCAGCTTAGCTAGCGGGGCCCTTCTCGACTCCTACGAGCAGTACTTC. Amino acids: CASSLASGALLDSYEQYF.

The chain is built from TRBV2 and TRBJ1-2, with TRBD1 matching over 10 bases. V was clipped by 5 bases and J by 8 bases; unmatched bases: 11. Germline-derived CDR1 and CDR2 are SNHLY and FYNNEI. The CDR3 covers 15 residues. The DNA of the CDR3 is TGTGCCAGCAGTACCCGACAGGGGGCTCTTGAAGGCTACACCTTC. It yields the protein CASSTRQGALEGYTF. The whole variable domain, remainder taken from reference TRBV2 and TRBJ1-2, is EPEVTQTPSHQVTQMGQEVILRCVPISNHLYFYWYRQILGQKVEFLVSFYNNEISEKSEIFDDQFSVERPDGSNFTLKIRSTKLEDSAMYFCASSTRQGALEGYTFGSGTRLTVV.

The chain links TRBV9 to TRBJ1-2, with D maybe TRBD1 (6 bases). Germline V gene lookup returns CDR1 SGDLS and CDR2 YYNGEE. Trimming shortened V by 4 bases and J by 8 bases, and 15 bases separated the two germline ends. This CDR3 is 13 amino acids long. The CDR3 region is CASSNGQFGGYTF. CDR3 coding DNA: TGTGCCAGCAGCAACGGACAGTTTGGAGGCTACACCTTC.

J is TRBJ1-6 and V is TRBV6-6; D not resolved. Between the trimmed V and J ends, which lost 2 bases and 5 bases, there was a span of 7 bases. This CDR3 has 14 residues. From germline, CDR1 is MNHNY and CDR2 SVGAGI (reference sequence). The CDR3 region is CASSYAGDNSPLHF. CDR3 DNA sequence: TGTGCCAGCAGTTACGCAGGCGATAATTCACCCCTCCACTTT.

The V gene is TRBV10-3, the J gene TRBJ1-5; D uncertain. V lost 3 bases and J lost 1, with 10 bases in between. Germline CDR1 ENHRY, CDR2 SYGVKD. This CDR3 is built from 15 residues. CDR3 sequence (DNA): TGTGCCATCAGTGATTTAGGTTGGAGCAATCAGCCCCAGCATTTT. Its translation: CAISDLGWSNQPQHF.

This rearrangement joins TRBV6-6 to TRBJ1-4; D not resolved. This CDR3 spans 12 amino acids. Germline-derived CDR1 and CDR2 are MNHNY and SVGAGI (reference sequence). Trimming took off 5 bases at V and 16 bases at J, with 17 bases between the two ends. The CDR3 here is CASSPTASQQFF. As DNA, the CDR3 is TGTGCCAGCAGTCCAACGGCGAGTCAGCAGTTTTTT.

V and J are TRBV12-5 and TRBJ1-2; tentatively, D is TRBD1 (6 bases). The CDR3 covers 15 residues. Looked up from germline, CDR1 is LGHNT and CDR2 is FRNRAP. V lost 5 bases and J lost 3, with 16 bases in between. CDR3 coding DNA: TGTGCTAGTGGTACCACAGGGTTGTATGACTATGGCTACACCTTC. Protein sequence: CASGTTGLYDYGYTF.

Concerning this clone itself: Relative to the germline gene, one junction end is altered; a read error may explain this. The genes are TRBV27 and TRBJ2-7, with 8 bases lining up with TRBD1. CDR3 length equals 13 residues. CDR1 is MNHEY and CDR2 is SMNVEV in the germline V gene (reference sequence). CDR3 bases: TGCCCGACAGGGGATCCCCCTTCCTACGAGCAGTACTTC. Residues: CPTGDPPSYEQYF.

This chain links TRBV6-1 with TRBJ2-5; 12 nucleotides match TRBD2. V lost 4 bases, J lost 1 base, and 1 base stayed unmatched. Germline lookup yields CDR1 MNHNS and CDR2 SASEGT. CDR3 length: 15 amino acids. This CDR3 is CASSGGLAGQETQYF. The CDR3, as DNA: TGTGCCAGCAGTGGGGGACTAGCGGGCCAAGAGACCCAGTACTTC.